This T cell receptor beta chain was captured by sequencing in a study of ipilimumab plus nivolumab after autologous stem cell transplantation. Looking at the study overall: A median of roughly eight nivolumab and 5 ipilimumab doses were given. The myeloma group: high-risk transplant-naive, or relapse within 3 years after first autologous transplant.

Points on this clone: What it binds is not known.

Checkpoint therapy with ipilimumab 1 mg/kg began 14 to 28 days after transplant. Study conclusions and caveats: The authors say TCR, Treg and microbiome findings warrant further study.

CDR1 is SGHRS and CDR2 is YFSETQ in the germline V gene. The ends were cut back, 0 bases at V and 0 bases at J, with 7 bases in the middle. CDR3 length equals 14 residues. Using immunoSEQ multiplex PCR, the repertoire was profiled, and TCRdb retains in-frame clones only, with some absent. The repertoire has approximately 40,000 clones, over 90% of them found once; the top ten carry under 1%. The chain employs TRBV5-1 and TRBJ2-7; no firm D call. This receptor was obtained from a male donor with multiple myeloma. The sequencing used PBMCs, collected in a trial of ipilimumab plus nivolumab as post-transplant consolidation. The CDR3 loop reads CASSLGPGSYEQYF. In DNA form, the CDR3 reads TGCGCCAGCAGCTTGGGTCCCGGCTCCTACGAGCAGTACTTC.